This T cell receptor beta chain was recorded in a study of Graves' ophthalmopathy and Graves' hyperthyroidism. The study amplified TCR beta CDR3 regions using RNA transcripts. RT-PCR was first run with HTBI primers, then multiplex PCR in a second round. From the multiplex PCR reads, TCRdb called clonotypes with MiXCR, one entry per CDR3 protein. The data hold 650,000 to 800,000 distinct CDR3 sequences, with about 38% observed a single time. Comment on this clonotype: The junction differs from germline at one of its ends, possibly a read error.

Germline assignment: CDR1 WSHSY and CDR2 SAAADI. The CDR3 runs to 15 residues. This TCR was sampled from an adult man with Graves' ophthalmopathy. Sequencing was done on a sample of peripheral blood. V and J are TRBV10-2 and TRBJ2-5, with 10 positions matching TRBD1. The CDR3 DNA sequence: TGTGCCAGCAGTGACTCGACAGGGGGCAATGAGACCCAGTACTTC. As protein: CASSDSTGGNETQYF.